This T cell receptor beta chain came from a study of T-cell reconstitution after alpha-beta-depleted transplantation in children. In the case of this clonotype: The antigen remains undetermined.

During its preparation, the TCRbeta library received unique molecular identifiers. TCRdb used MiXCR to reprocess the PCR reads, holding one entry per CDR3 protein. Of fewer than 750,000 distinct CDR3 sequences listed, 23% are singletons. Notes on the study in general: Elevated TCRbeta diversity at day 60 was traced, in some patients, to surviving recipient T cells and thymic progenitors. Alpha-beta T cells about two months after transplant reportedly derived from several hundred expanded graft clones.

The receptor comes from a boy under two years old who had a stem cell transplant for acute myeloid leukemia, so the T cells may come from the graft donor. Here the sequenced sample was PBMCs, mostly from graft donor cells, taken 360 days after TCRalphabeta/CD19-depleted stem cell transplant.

This chain's CDR3 is CASSKARSRFLNTEAFF. The CDR3 DNA sequence: TGTGCCAGCAGCAAAGCGCGAAGTAGGTTCCTGAACACTGAAGCTTTCTTT. The chain uses TRBV21-1 and TRBJ1-1. TRBV21-1 has pseudogene status. This CDR3 is 17 amino acids long.